These T cell receptor beta chains were read from a single sample in a study of molecular identifiers for immune sequencing clone quantification. TCRdb fed the PCR reads into MiXCR, producing one record per CDR3 protein. This table has about 640,000 distinct CDR3 sequences, about 20% appearing once. Sequenced material: naive CD8+ T cells from blood, with Jurkat cell RNA spiked in. These receptors were obtained from a human donor in good health. Some libraries in this study had Jurkat cell RNA spiked in. Both conserved end residues are part of each CDR3.

V gene: TRBV27
CDR3 protein: CASTAGGPVKTQYF

V gene: TRBV6-5
CDR3 protein: CASSYFSGGNTEAFF

V gene: TRBV12-3/TRBV12-4
CDR3 protein: CASSLRGDDTQYF

V gene: TRBV12-3/TRBV12-4
CDR3 protein: CASSYTSGGSGELFF

V gene: TRBV6-2/TRBV6-3
CDR3 protein: CASSYSPSADTQYF

V gene: TRBV4-3
CDR3 protein: CASSQERGMTDTQYF

V gene: TRBV19
CDR3 protein: CASTTTAYGYTF

V gene: TRBV6-2/TRBV6-3
CDR3 protein: CASSYGEVSYEQYF

V gene: TRBV7-6
CDR3 protein: CASSGGSNEKLFF

V gene: TRBV19
CDR3 protein: CASSMGLNEQFF

V gene: TRBV4-1
CDR3 protein: CASSQDPRPYEQYF

V gene: TRBV10-2
CDR3 protein: CASSESKGDTQYF

V gene: TRBV12-3/TRBV12-4
CDR3 protein: CASSFPLAGRFF

V gene: TRBV5-4
CDR3 protein: CASSLSVNEKLFF

V gene: TRBV12-3/TRBV12-4
CDR3 protein: CAFPLPRFRVGNQPQHF

V gene: TRBV6-2/TRBV6-3
CDR3 protein: CASSYGLAGVIDEQFF

V gene: TRBV7-9
CDR3 protein: CASSLASLTGGPLLHF

V gene: TRBV3-1
CDR3 protein: CASSHDRGRGGTEAFF

V gene: TRBV6-2/TRBV6-3
CDR3 protein: CASSYVVATGDTQYF

V gene: TRBV7-9
CDR3 protein: CASSFGTASYHEQYF

V gene: TRBV7-9
CDR3 protein: CASSLGPGFGTDTQYF

V gene: TRBV6-5
CDR3 protein: CASSYTGTAQETQYF

V gene: TRBV6-1
CDR3 protein: CASSHWGVGQPQHF

V gene: TRBV28
CDR3 protein: CASSVLEQGLAKNIQYF

V gene: TRBV27
CDR3 protein: CASSFQGGVPLSGVANVLTF

V gene: TRBV2
CDR3 protein: CASSGAYNSPLHF

V gene: TRBV27
CDR3 protein: CASSLQDNSPLHF

V gene: TRBV2
CDR3 protein: CASNPKGRQGIWETQYF

V gene: TRBV4-1
CDR3 protein: CASSQDSTQGYQETQYF

V gene: TRBV7-6
CDR3 protein: CASSPEGNTQYF

V gene: TRBV14
CDR3 protein: CASSQLMTGGASHEQFF

V gene: TRBV20-1
CDR3 protein: CSARVTDMTEAFF

V gene: TRBV7-2
CDR3 protein: CASSSTGQPSYEQYF

V gene: TRBV15
CDR3 protein: CATSRDQAGVRSETQYF

V gene: TRBV5-4
CDR3 protein: CASSLRLASTDTQYF

V gene: TRBV4-1
CDR3 protein: CASSHITSSNTEAFF

V gene: TRBV19
CDR3 protein: CASSSPGQAYYEQYF

V gene: TRBV28
CDR3 protein: CASRPTGDLYGYTF

V gene: TRBV4-1
CDR3 protein: CASSQVEQGWYEQYF

V gene: TRBV6-5
CDR3 protein: CASNYGGSSYEQYF

V gene: TRBV7-9
CDR3 protein: CASSEEDVEAFF

V gene: TRBV20-1
CDR3 protein: CSARDPGNTEAFF

V gene: TRBV20-1
CDR3 protein: CSAWGDNYGYTF

V gene: TRBV9
CDR3 protein: CASSVDGGGVRRSPLHF

V gene: TRBV4-3
CDR3 protein: CASREDRGRGTEAFF

V gene: TRBV20-1
CDR3 protein: CSVGFSGVNAGELFF

V gene: TRBV28
CDR3 protein: CASSWGLSSYEQYF

V gene: TRBV28
CDR3 protein: CASSSRGGGQPQHF

V gene: TRBV19
CDR3 protein: CASSTSDRADEQYF

V gene: TRBV3-1
CDR3 protein: CASSPAALGMAEQYF

V gene: TRBV28
CDR3 protein: CASTIGGTGNEKLFF